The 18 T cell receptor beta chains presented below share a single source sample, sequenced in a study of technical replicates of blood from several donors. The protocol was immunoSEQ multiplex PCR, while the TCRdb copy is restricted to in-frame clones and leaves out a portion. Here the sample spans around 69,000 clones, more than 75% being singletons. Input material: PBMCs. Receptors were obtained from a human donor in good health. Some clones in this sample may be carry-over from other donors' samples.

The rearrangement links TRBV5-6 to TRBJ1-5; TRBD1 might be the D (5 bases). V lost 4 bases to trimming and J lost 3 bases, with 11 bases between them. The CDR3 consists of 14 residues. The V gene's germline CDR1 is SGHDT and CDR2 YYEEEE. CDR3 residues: CASSHWGPNQPQHF. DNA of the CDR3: TGTGCCAGCAGCCACTGGGGCCCCAATCAGCCCCAGCATTTT. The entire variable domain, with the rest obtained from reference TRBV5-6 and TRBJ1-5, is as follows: DAGVTQSPTHLIKTRGQQVTLRCSPKSGHDTVSWYQQALGQGPQFIFQYYEEEERQRGNFPDRFSGHQFPNYSSELNVNALLLGDSALYLCASSHWGPNQPQHFGDGTRLSIL.

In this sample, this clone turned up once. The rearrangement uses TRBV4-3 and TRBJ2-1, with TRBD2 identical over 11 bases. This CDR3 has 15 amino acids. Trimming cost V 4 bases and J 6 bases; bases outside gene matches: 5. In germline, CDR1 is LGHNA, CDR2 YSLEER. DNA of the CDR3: TGCGCCAGCAGCCGTGGACTAGCGGGCATCAATGAGCAGTTCTTC. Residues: CASSRGLAGINEQFF.

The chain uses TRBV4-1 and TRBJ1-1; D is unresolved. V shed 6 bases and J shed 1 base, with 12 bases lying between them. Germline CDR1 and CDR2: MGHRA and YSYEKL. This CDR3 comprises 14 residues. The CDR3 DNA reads TGCGCCAGCAGGGGCACATTAAAGAACACTGAAGCTTTCTTT. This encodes CASRGTLKNTEAFF.

The CDR3 nucleotides are TGTGCCAGCAGCTTAAGGGCCGGGCCTAGCGGGAAGTCCGGGGAGCTGTTTTTT. Translation: CASSLRAGPSGKSGELFF. The chain has TRBV7-2 and TRBJ2-2; 9 bases agree with TRBD2. This CDR3 contains 18 residues. The V gene's germline CDR1 is SGHTA and CDR2 FQGNSA. V shed 2 bases and J 6 bases; nucleotides not matched to a gene: 13.

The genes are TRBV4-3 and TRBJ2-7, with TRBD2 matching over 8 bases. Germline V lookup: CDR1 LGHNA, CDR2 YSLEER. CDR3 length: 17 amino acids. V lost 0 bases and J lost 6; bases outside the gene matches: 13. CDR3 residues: CASSQEAGGISTGEQYF. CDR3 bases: TGCGCCAGCAGCCAAGAGGCGGGGGGCATCTCTACCGGCGAGCAGTACTTC.

The CDR3 loop reads CASSLWRRDRGQYNEQFF. The CDR3 region has the DNA TGTGCCAGCAGCTTATGGCGCCGAGACAGGGGCCAGTACAATGAGCAGTTCTTC. The V call is TRBV7-2, the J call TRBJ2-1; 8 bases fit TRBD1. V lost 2 bases, J lost 4 bases, and 13 bases stayed unmatched. The CDR3 runs 18 residues. Germline CDR1 reads SGHTA; CDR2 reads FQGNSA.

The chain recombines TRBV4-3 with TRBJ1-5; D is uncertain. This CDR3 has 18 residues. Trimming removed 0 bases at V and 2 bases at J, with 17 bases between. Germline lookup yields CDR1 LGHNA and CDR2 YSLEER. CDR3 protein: CASSQDNVAVGGNQPQHF. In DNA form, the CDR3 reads TGCGCCAGCAGCCAAGATAATGTAGCAGTCGGCGGCAATCAGCCCCAGCATTTT.

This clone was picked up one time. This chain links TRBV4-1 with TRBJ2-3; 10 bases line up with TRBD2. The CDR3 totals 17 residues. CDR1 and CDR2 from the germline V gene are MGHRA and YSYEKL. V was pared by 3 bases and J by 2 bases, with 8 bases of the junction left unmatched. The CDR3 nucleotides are TGCGCCAGCAGCCATGCCCAGACTAGCGGGTTCACAGATACGCAGTATTTT. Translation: CASSHAQTSGFTDTQYF.

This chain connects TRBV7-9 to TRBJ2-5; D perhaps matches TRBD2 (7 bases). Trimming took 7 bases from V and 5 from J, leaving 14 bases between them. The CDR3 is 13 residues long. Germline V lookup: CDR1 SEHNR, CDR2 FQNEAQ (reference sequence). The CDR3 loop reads CASNPGGAETQYF. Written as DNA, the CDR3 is TGTGCCAGCAACCCTGGGGGGGCGGAGACCCAGTACTTC.

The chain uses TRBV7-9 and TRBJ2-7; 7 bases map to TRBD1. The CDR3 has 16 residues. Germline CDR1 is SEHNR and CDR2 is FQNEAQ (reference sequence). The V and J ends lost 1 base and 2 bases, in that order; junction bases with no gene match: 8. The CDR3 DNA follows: TGTGCCAGCAGCTTAGGTGGGACAGCTTACCCCTACGAGCAGTACTTC. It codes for CASSLGGTAYPYEQYF.

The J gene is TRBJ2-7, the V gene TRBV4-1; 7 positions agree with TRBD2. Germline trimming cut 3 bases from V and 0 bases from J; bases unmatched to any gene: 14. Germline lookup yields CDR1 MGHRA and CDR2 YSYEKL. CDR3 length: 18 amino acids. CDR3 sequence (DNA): TGCGCCAGCAGCCACGCAGTAGCGGGCCGACACCCCTCCTACGAGCAGTACTTC. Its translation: CASSHAVAGRHPSYEQYF.

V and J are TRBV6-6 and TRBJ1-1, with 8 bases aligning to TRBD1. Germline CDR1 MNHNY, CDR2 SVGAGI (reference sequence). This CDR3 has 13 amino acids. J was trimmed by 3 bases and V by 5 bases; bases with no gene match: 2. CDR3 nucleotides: TGTGCCAGCAGTCAGGACAGGGACACTGAAGCTTTCTTT. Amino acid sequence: CASSQDRDTEAFF.

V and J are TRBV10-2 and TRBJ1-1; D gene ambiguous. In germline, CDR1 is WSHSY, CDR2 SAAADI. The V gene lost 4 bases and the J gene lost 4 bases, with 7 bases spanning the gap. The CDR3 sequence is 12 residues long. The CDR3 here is CASSGGGTEAFF. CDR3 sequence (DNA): TGCGCCAGCAGTGGAGGTGGCACTGAAGCTTTCTTT.

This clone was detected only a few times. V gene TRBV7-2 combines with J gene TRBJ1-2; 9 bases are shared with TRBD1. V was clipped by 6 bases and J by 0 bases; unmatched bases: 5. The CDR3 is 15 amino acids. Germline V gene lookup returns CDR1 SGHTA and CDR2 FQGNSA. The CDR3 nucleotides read TGTGCCAGCAGAGGACAGGGGCAACCTAACTATGGCTACACCTTC. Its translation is CASRGQGQPNYGYTF.

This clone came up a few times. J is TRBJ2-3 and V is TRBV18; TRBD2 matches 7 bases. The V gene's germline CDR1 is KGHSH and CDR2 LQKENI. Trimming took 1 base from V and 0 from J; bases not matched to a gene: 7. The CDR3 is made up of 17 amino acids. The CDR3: CASSPLTLAQSTDTQYF. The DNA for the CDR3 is TGTGCCAGCTCACCACTTACACTAGCGCAAAGCACAGATACGCAGTATTTT.

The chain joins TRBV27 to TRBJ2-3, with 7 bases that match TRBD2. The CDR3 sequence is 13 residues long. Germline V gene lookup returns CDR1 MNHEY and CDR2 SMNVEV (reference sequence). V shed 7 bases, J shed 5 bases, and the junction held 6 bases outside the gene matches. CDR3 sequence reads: CASKTAGIDTQYF. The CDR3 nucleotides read TGTGCCAGCAAAACAGCGGGAATAGATACGCAGTATTTT.

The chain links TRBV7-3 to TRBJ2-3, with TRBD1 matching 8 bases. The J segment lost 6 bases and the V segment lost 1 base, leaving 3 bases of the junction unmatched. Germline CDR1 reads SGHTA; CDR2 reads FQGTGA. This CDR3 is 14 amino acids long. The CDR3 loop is CASSLNRGVDTQYF. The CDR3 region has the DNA TGTGCCAGCAGCTTAAACAGGGGGGTGGATACGCAGTATTTT.

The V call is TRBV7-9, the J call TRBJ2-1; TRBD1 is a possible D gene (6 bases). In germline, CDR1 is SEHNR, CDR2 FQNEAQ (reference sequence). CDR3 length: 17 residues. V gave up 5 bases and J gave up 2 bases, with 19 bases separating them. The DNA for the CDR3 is TGTGCCAGCAGCCCGCGGACAGTCCGTCGGACCTACAATGAGCAGTTCTTC. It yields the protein CASSPRTVRRTYNEQFF.